This entry features one T cell receptor (beta chain) sequence. The CDR3 is 18 residues long. After removal of 1 base from V and 7 bases from J, the junction contained 13 bases not matched to a gene. The data were obtained in a study of T-cell memory formation after mild COVID-19. From the 5' RACE reads, TCRdb called clonotypes with MiXCR, one entry per CDR3 protein. The repertoire holds some 270,000 distinct CDR3 sequences, with just over 15% as singletons. The sequence came from an adult woman who had mild COVID-19 (a few samples of this study predate the infection). Cell type and time point are not known. The gene calls are TRBV12-3 or TRBV12-4 and TRBJ2-1; 10 bases fit TRBD2. Sequencing input: PBMCs or a T cell subset sorted from them (not recorded which). The CDR3 DNA follows: TGTGCCAGCAGTTTAGGGCGAGCGGGAGGGCCGAAAAGAAATGAGCAGTTCTTC. Residues: CASSLGRAGGPKRNEQFF.